The entry below describes one TCR beta chain. This entry is derived from a study of blood T cells in healthy people across ages. Study information: In model experiments, template switching was able to capture about one barcoded beta molecule for every two T cells that were present.

Per the germline V gene, CDR1 is SGHRS and CDR2 is YFSETQ. The J segment lost 9 bases and the V segment lost 2 bases, leaving 7 bases of the junction unmatched. The CDR3 extends over 15 amino acids. Using a J-beta primer mix together with a sample-barcoded 5' primer, a second PCR was run for roughly 7 to 12 cycles. TCRdb independently ran MiXCR on the 5' RACE reads; one entry per CDR3 protein. Of approximately 780,000 distinct CDR3 sequences listed, around 25% are singletons. The same data also went into a second study, on T cells of mothers and their children.

This TCR derives from a boy younger than 18 in good health. This chain connects TRBV5-1 to TRBJ2-3, with 12 bases that match TRBD2. Sequencing used blood. The CDR3, as DNA: TGCGCCAGCAGCTTCTCCGGGACTAGCGGGTCAACGCAGTATTTT. As protein: CASSFSGTSGSTQYF.